This TCR beta chain was profiled in a study of CD8 T cells in ankylosing spondylitis. General observations from the study: Characteristic of ankylosing spondylitis blood, it appeared, was a TCR beta motif comprising eight highly homologous variants. Disease-linked clones were reportedly significantly enriched in matched ankylosing spondylitis synovial fluid.

The table lists this clonotype with many counts. Its antigen is unknown. The CDR3 has 15 amino acids. Losses at the gene ends were 5 bases for V and 3 bases for J; bases not matched to a gene: 5. Per the germline V gene, CDR1 is MNHNS and CDR2 is SASEGT. Making use of molecular barcodes, quantitative 5'-RACE generated TCR beta libraries. One entry per CDR3 protein, called by TCRdb with MiXCR from the 5' RACE reads. The data show roughly 100,000 distinct CDR3 sequences, roughly 8.7% seen once. The sequence derives from a male donor with ankylosing spondylitis or in good health (not recorded which). The material sequenced was blood, either unsorted or a sorted T cell fraction (not recorded which). V is TRBV6-1 and J is TRBJ1-3; 9 bases fit TRBD1. For the CDR3, the DNA is TGTGCCAGCAGTCAAACAGGGGGCAATGGAAACACCATATATTTT. Encoded protein: CASSQTGGNGNTIYF.